A selection of T cell receptor beta chains follows, all from one sample in a study of blood T cell repertoires in COVID-19. Measured with immunoSEQ multiplex PCR; TCRdb has only the in-frame clones, and not every one. The sample includes more than 250,000 clones, around four fifths of them seen just once. The sample consisted of peripheral blood. Source of these receptors: a woman between 50 and 59 years old with acute or convalescent COVID-19. Each CDR3 is given with its conserved first and last residue. The D gene is left open where the match is weak. Some rows have no size entry. The others give once, few or many, or a class for an expanded clone.

d_gene,v_gene,j_gene,abundance,CDR3aa,CDR3nt
-,TRBV5-4,TRBJ2-7,-,CASSPWGGSEQYF,TGTGCCAGCAGCCCCTGGGGTGGGAGCGAGCAGTACTTC
-,TRBV7-2,TRBJ1-1,-,CASSAGRQNTEAFF,TGTGCCAGCAGCGCGGGACGGCAGAACACTGAAGCTTTCTTT
-,TRBV5-1,TRBJ1-3,few,CASSPGLSDGFSGNTIYF,TGCGCCAGCAGCCCCGGACTGTCAGATGGGTTCTCTGGAAACACCATATATTTT
TRBD1,TRBV19,TRBJ1-4,once,CATSGQENEKLFF,TGTGCCACTTCGGGACAGGAAAATGAAAAACTGTTTTTT
-,TRBV10-3,TRBJ1-3,-,CAISDRSSGNTIYF,TGTGCCATCAGTGACAGATCCTCTGGAAACACCATATATTTT
TRBD1,TRBV7-9,TRBJ2-1,-,CASSSSPDRFSYNEQFF,TGTGCCAGCAGCTCAAGCCCGGACAGGTTCTCCTACAATGAGCAGTTCTTC
-,TRBV4-1,TRBJ2-3,-,CASSQYGGTDTQYF,TGCGCCAGCAGCCAATATGGGGGGACAGATACGCAGTATTTT
-,TRBV3-1/TRBV3-2,TRBJ1-1,-,CASSQGTPAAAFF,TGTGCCAGCAGCCAAGGGACTCCAGCGGCAGCTTTCTTT
-,TRBV6-6,TRBJ1-2,few,CASSLQGGYTF,TGTGCCAGCAGTCTCCAGGGCGGCTACACCTTC
TRBD1,TRBV7-2,TRBJ1-2,-,CASSFGTGGDYGYTF,TGTGCCAGCAGCTTTGGAACAGGGGGCGACTATGGCTACACCTTC
TRBD1,TRBV10-3,TRBJ1-6,-,CATGTGGTLHF,TGTGCCACCGGGACAGGGGGGACCCTCCACTTT
TRBD1,TRBV12-3/TRBV12-4,TRBJ1-1,-,CASSPQGTEAFF,TGTGCCAGCAGTCCACAGGGGACTGAAGCTTTCTTT
TRBD2,TRBV18,TRBJ2-5,-,CASSPPGGTSGSRETQYF,TGTGCCAGCTCACCACCGGGGGGGACTAGCGGGAGCAGAGAGACCCAGTACTTC
-,TRBV3-1/TRBV3-2,TRBJ2-2,-,CASSQGRGISGELFF,TGTGCCAGCAGCCAAGGGAGGGGTATCTCCGGGGAGCTGTTTTTT
TRBD1,TRBV6-5,TRBJ1-6,-,CASSWDRWAPLHF,TGTGCCAGCAGCTGGGACAGGTGGGCACCCCTCCACTTT
-,TRBV30,TRBJ2-7,-,CAYSILGYEQYF,TGTGCCTACTCAATCCTAGGCTACGAGCAGTACTTC
-,TRBV5-1,TRBJ1-2,-,CASSFSGVRGGYGYTF,TGCGCCAGCAGCTTTTCAGGGGTCCGTGGTGGCTATGGCTACACCTTC
-,TRBV30,TRBJ2-2,-,CAWSVGGMAGELFF,TGTGCCTGGAGTGTAGGGGGAATGGCCGGGGAGCTGTTTTTT
TRBD2,TRBV6-5,TRBJ2-1,-,CASSRLADEQFF,TGTGCCAGCAGCAGACTAGCCGATGAGCAGTTCTTC
TRBD1,TRBV7-6,TRBJ1-1,-,CASSYKQGMGTEAFF,TGTGCCAGCAGCTACAAACAGGGGATGGGCACTGAAGCTTTCTTT
-,TRBV9,TRBJ1-6,-,CASSSRSQEDSPLHF,TGTGCCAGCAGCTCCCGGTCCCAGGAAGATTCACCCCTCCACTTT
-,TRBV30,TRBJ1-5,-,CAWSPLPTGDQPQHF,TGTGCCTGGAGTCCCCTCCCGACAGGAGATCAGCCCCAGCATTTT
-,TRBV7-9,TRBJ1-1,-,CASSSGSLNTEAFF,TGTGCCAGCAGTTCAGGGTCCCTGAACACTGAAGCTTTCTTT
-,TRBV29-1,TRBJ1-6,-,CSVESGSGNSPLHF,TGCAGCGTTGAAAGTGGTTCGGGGAATTCACCCCTCCACTTT
-,TRBV28,TRBJ2-2,-,CASVVRGTGELFF,TGTGCCAGCGTAGTTAGGGGTACCGGGGAGCTGTTTTTT
TRBD1,TRBV9,TRBJ2-2,-,CASSVDRGNTGELFF,TGTGCCAGCAGCGTCGACAGGGGGAACACCGGGGAGCTGTTTTTT
TRBD1,TRBV30,TRBJ1-1,-,CAWRRKTDRGPTEAFF,TGTGCCTGGAGAAGAAAAACCGACAGGGGCCCCACTGAAGCTTTCTTT
TRBD1,TRBV6-5,TRBJ2-7,-,CASTRLDRNGYEQYF,TGTGCCAGCACTAGGCTGGACAGGAACGGCTACGAGCAGTACTTC
TRBD2,TRBV2,TRBJ2-4,few,CASRGASGEGSKNIQYF,TGTGCCAGCAGAGGCGCTAGCGGTGAGGGATCCAAAAACATTCAGTACTTC
TRBD1,TRBV5-4,TRBJ1-2,-,CASSTRTGGKGYTF,TGTGCCAGCAGCACACGGACAGGGGGGAAAGGCTACACCTTC
TRBD1,TRBV5-4,TRBJ1-1,-,CASSLGGQGMVTEAFF,TGTGCCAGCAGCTTGGGGGGACAGGGAATGGTCACTGAAGCTTTCTTT
-,TRBV5-4,TRBJ2-5,few,CASSRGASKGQETQYF,TGTGCCAGCAGCCGCGGGGCTAGCAAGGGGCAAGAGACCCAGTACTTC
-,TRBV24-1,TRBJ2-2,-,CATSRGGELFF,TGTGCCACCTCTCGGGGCGGGGAGCTGTTTTTT
-,TRBV10-3,TRBJ1-5,-,CAITQGLDQPQHF,TGTGCCATTACCCAGGGGCTGGATCAGCCCCAGCATTTT
-,TRBV6-4,TRBJ1-2,-,CASSADGTPYGYTF,TGTGCCAGCAGTGCCGACGGGACACCGTATGGCTACACCTTC
-,TRBV2,TRBJ2-3,-,CASRVTQGSTDTQYF,TGTGCCAGCAGGGTAACCCAGGGGTCCACAGATACGCAGTATTTT
-,TRBV3-1/TRBV3-2,TRBJ1-3,-,CASSQGDTYSGNTIYF,TGTGCCAGCAGCCAAGGGGACACTTACTCTGGAAACACCATATATTTT
TRBD1,TRBV6-2/TRBV6-3,TRBJ1-5,-,CASSPSRTGNQPQHF,TGTGCCAGCAGTCCCTCGAGGACAGGGAATCAGCCCCAGCATTTT
-,TRBV29-1,TRBJ1-1,-,CSVDSRGGIVTEAFF,TGCAGCGTTGATTCTAGGGGGGGGATCGTCACTGAAGCTTTCTTT
-,TRBV6-5,TRBJ2-1,-,CASPPGTYSYNEQFF,TGTGCCAGCCCCCCCGGGACTTACTCCTACAATGAGCAGTTCTTC
-,TRBV11-2,TRBJ1-1,-,CASSRGFFTEAFF,TGTGCCAGCAGCCGGGGGTTTTTCACTGAAGCTTTCTTT